This entry describes one TCR beta chain. Its antigen is still unknown. The method was immunoSEQ multiplex PCR; TCRdb's version includes in-frame clones alone and lacks a portion of them. The repertoire holds about 82,000 clones, with over 85% as singletons. The entry originates in a study of identifying expanded T cells in peripheral blood. Points from the study as a whole: Over approximately two and four weeks, about 17 and 20 clones changed, versus approximately 1.2 between replicates.

The V gene's germline CDR1 is SGHDN and CDR2 FVKESK. V gave up 4 bases and J gave up 4 bases, with 7 bases separating them. CDR3 size: 13 residues. Healthy donors had no documented immune events, such as infections, while sampled. The source material was blood. The chain uses TRBV14 and TRBJ2-2; D remains ambiguous. The TCR was taken from a person between 18 and 75 years old in good health. The CDR3 DNA sequence: TGTGCCAGCAGCCCCCCGGTCACCGGGGAGCTGTTTTTT. Its translation is CASSPPVTGELFF.